This T cell receptor (beta chain) was found in a study of T cells in Graves' hyperthyroidism and ophthalmopathy. For the study at large: Peripheral blood samples were taken at initial diagnosis, prior to any treatment.

Of note for this clonotype: Its specificity is unknown.

V was shortened by 5 bases and J by 7 bases, with 12 bases between the two germline ends. The length of the CDR3 is 14 residues. Germline CDR1 KGHSH, CDR2 LQKENI. The patients, who ranged from 18 to 65 in age, presented with newly diagnosed hyperthyroidism lasting under 2 months. Source material for PBMCs was about 10 ml fresh peripheral blood. The TCR beta CDR3 regions underwent amplification using RNA transcripts as the source. The HTBI set primed first-round TCR CDR3 RT-PCR. TCRdb re-called the multiplex PCR reads with MiXCR, one entry per CDR3 protein. The repertoire includes about 180,000 distinct CDR3 sequences, about 17% of them detected once, and roughly 29% sits in the top ten. Study-level results: A 13 V-J model separated ophthalmopathy from stable hyperthyroidism.

Sequences were obtained from blood. The TCR sequence derives from a woman in her 50s with Graves' hyperthyroidism. The V and J genes are TRBV18 and TRBJ1-6; unclear D gene. The CDR3 nucleotides read TGTGCCAGCTCATCGGACTCCCTAAATTCACCCCTCCACTTT. Amino acids: CASSSDSLNSPLHF.